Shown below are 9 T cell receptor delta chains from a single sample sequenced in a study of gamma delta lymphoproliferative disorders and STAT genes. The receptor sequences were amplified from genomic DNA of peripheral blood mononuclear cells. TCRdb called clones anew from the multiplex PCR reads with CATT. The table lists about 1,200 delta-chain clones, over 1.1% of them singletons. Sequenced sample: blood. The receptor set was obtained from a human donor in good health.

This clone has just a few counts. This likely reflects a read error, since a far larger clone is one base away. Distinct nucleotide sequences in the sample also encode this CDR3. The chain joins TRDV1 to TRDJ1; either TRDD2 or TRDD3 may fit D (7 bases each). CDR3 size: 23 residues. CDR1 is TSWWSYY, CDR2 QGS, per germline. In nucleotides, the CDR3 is TGTGCTCTGTTGGCCTTCCTTTATCCCCCTGGGGGTCACGGGGTCTCCTACACCGATAAACTTATCTTT. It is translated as CALLAFLYPPGGHGVSYTDKLIF.

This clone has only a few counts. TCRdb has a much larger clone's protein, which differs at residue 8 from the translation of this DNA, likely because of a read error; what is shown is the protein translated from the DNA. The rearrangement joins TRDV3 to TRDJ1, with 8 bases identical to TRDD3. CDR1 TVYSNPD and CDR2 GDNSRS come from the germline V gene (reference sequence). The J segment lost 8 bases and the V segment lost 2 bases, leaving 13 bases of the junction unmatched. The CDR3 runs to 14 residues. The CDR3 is CAFGRWGSPGKLIF. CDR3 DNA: TGTGCCTTTGGCCGCTGGGGGAGTCCGGGAAAACTCATCTTT.

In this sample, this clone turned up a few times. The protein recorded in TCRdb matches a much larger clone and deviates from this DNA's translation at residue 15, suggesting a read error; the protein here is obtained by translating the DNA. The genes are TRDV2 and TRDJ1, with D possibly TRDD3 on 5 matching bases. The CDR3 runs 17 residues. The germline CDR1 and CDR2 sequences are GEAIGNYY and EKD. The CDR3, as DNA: TGTGCCTGTGACGTCTTTGGGGTTGTACCCGGCACCGATAAACCCATCTTT. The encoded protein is CACDVFGVVPGTDKPIF.

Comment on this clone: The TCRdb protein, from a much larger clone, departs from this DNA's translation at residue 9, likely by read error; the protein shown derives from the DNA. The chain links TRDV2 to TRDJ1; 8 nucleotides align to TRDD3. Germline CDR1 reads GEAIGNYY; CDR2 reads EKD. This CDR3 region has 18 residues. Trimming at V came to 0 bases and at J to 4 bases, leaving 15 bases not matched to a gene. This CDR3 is CACDTGLLWDTRHDKLIF. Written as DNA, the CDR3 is TGTGCCTGTGACACCGGACTACTGTGGGATACGCGGCACGATAAACTCATCTTT.

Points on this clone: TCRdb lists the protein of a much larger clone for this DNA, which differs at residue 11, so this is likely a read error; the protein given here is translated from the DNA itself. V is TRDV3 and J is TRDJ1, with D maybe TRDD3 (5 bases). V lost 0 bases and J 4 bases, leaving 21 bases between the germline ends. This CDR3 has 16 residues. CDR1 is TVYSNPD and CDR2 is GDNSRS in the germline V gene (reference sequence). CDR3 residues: CAFSDPRWGYIDKLIF. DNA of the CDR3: TGTGCCTTTAGCGACCCCAGGTGGGGCTACATCGATAAACTCATCTTT. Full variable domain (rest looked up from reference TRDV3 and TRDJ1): CDKVTQSSPDQTVASGSEVVLLCTYDTVYSNPDLFWYRIRPDYSFQFVFYGDNSRSEGADFTQGRFSVKHILTQKAFHLVISPVRTEDSATYYCAFSDPRWGYIDKLIFGKGTRVTVEP.

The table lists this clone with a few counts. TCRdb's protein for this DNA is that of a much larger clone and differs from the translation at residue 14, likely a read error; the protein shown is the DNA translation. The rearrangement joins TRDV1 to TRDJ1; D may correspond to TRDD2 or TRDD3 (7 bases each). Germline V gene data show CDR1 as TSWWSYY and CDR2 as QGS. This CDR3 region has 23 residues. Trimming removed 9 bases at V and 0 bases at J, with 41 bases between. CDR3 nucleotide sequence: TGTGCTCTGTTGGCCTTCCTTTATCCCCCTGGGGGTCACGAGGTCTCCTACACCGATAAACTCATCTTT. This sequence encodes CALLAFLYPPGGHEVSYTDKLIF.

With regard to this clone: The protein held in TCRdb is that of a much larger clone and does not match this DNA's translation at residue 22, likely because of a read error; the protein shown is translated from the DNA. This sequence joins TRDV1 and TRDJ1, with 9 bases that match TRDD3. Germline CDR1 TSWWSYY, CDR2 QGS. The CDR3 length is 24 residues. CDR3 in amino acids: CALGEPTNPYEDVLGDRYTDKFIF. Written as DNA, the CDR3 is TGTGCTCTTGGGGAACCTACTAACCCCTACGAAGACGTACTGGGGGACAGGTACACCGATAAATTCATCTTT.

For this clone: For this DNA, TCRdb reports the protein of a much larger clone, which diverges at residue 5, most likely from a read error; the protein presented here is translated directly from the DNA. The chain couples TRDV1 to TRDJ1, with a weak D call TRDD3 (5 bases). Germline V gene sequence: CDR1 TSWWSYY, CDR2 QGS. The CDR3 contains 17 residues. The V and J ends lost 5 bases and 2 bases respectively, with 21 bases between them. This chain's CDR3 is CALGKRRATRGTDKLIF. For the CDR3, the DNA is TGTGCTCTTGGGAAAAGGAGGGCAACGAGGGGGACCGATAAACTCATCTTT.

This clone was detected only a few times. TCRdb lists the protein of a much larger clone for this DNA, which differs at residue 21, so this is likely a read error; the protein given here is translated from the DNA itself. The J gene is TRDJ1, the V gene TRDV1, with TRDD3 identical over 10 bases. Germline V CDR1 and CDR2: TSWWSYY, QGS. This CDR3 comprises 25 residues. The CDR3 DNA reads TGTGCTCTTGGGTCCTCGCCCGACGCGGCCTTCTACAAATTTGACTGGGGGATGTACACCGGTAAACTCATCTTT. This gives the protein CALGSSPDAAFYKFDWGMYTGKLIF.